This TCR beta chain originates from a study of CD8 T cells in ankylosing spondylitis. Study-wide points: In peripheral blood, disease-linked CD8+ clones occurred at relatively low frequencies. Within ankylosing spondylitis blood, a TCR beta motif made up of eight or nine highly homologous variants appeared to be characteristic.

In this sample, this clonotype turned up many times. Its antigen is as yet unknown. V shed 2 bases and J 6 bases; nucleotides not matched to a gene: 6. The CDR3 totals 15 residues. Germline assignment: CDR1 MNHNY and CDR2 SVGAGI (reference sequence). TCRdb reprocessed the 5' RACE reads with MiXCR, giving one entry per CDR3 protein. Counted here are hundreds of thousands of distinct CDR3 sequences, about 12% occurring once; the ten biggest clones make up approximately 0.5%. The sequenced sample consisted of blood, either unsorted or a sorted T cell fraction (not recorded which). The sequence derives from a male donor with ankylosing spondylitis. The J gene is TRBJ1-2, the V gene TRBV6-6, with 10 bases that match TRBD1. The CDR3 is CASSYKRQGANGYTF. CDR3 in DNA: TGTGCCAGCAGTTACAAAAGACAGGGGGCAAATGGCTACACCTTC.